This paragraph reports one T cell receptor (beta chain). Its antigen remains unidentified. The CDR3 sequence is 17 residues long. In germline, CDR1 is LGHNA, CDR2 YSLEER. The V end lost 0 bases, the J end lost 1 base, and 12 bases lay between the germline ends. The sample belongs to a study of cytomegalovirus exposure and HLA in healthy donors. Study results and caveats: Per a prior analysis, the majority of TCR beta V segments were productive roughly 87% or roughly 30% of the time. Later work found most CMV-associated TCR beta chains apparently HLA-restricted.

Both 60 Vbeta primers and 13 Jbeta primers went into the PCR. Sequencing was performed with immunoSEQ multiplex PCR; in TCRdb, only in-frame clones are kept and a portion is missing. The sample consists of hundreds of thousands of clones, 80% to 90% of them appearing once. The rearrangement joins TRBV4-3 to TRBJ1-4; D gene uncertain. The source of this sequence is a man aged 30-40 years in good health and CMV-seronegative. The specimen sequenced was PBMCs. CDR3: CASSQDQVEGTNEKLFF. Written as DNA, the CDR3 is TGCGCCAGCAGCCAAGATCAAGTAGAGGGAACTAATGAAAAACTGTTTTTT.